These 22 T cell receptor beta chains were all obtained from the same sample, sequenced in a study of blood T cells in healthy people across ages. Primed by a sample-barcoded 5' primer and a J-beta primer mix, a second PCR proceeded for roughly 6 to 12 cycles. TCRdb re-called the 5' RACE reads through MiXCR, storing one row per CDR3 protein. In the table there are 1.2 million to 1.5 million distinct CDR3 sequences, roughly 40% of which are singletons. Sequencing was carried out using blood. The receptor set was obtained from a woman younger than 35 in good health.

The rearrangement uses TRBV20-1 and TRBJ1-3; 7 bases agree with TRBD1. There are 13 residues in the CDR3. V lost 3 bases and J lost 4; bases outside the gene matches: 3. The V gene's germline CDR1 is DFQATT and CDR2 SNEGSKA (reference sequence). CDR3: CSASLGQGNTIYF. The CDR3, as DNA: TGCAGTGCTAGCTTGGGACAGGGAAACACCATATATTTT.

CDR3 DNA: TGTGCCAGCAGTGCTGAGCTGAGCAATCAGCCCCAGCATTTT. This gives the protein CASSAELSNQPQHF. The chain recombines TRBV2 with TRBJ1-5, with unresolved D. This CDR3 contains 14 residues. Germline V lookup: CDR1 SNHLY, CDR2 FYNNEI. Between the trimmed V and J ends, which lost 4 bases and 1 base, there was a span of 8 bases.

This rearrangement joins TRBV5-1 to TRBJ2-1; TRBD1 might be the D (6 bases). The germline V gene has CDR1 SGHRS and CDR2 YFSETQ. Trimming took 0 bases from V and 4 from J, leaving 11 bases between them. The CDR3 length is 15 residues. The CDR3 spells CASSLGGTFYNEQFF. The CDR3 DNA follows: TGCGCCAGCAGCTTGGGGGGGACATTTTACAATGAGCAGTTCTTC.

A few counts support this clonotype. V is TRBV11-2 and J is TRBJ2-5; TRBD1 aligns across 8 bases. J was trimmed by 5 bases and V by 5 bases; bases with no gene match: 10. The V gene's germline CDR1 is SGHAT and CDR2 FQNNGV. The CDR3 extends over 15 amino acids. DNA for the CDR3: TGTGCCAGCAGCCCCCGTTTACAGGGGGAGGAGACCCAGTACTTC. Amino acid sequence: CASSPRLQGEETQYF.

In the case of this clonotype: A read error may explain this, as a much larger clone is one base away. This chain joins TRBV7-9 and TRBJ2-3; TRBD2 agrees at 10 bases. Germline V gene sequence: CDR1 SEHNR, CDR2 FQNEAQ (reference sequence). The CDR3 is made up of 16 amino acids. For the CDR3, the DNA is TGTGTCGGGCGGACTAGCGGCGCTGGAGGTACAGATACGCAGTATTTT. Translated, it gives CVGRTSGAGGTDTQYF.

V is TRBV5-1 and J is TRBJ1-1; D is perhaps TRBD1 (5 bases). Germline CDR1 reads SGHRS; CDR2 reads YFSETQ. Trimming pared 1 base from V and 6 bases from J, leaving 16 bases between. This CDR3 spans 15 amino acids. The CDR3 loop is CASSLLRGKGAEAFF. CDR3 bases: TGCGCCAGCAGCTTGTTACGGGGTAAAGGGGCTGAAGCTTTCTTT.

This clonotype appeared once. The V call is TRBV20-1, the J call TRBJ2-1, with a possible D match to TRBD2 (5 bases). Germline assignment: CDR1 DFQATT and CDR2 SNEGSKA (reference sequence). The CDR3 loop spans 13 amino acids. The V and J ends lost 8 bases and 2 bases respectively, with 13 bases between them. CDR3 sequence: CSPQPGAYNEQFF. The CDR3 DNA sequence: TGCAGTCCCCAACCCGGGGCCTACAATGAGCAGTTCTTC.

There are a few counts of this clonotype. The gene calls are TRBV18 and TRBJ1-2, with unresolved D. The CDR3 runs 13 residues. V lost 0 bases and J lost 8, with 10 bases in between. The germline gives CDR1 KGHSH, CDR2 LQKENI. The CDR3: CASSPPTPGGYTF. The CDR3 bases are TGTGCCAGCTCACCACCGACCCCCGGGGGCTACACCTTC.

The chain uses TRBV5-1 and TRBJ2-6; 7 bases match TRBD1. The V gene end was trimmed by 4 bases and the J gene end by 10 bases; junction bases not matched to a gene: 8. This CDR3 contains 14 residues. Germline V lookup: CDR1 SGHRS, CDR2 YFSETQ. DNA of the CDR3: TGCGCCAGCAGCCCCGGACAGGAGGCTAACGTCCTGACTTTC. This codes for CASSPGQEANVLTF.

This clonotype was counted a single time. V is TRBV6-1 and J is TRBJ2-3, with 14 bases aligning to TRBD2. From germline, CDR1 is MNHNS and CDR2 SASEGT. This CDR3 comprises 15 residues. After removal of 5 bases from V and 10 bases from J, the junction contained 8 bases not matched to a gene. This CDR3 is CASSPRGLAGVAQYF. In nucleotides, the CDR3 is TGTGCCAGCAGTCCCCGGGGACTAGCGGGGGTCGCGCAGTATTTT.

The CDR3 loop is CASAKGHLMNTEAFF. The CDR3 coding sequence is TGTGCCAGCGCGAAGGGACACCTCATGAACACTGAAGCTTTCTTT. The chain uses TRBV25-1 and TRBJ1-1; possible D gene TRBD1, 6 bases. Germline lookup yields CDR1 MGHDK and CDR2 SYGVNS. The CDR3 runs to 15 residues. Between the trimmed V and J ends, which lost 8 bases and 0 bases, there was a span of 16 bases.

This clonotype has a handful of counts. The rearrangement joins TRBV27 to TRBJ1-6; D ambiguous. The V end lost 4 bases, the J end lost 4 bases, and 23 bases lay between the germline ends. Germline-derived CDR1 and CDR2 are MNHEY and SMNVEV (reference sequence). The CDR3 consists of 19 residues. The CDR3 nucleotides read TGTGCCAGCAGTTCTCGGACGGGAGAGAATAGTCGATATAATTCACCCCTCCACTTT. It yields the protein CASSSRTGENSRYNSPLHF.

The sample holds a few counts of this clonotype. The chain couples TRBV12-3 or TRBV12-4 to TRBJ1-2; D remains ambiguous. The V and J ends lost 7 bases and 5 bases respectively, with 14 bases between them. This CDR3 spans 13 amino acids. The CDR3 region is CASTPAFEYGYTF. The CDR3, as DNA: TGTGCCAGCACTCCGGCTTTTGAATATGGCTACACCTTC.

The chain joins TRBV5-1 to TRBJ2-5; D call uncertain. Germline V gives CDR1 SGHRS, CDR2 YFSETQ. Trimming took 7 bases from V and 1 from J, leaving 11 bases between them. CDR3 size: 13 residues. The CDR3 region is CASSPSAQETQYF. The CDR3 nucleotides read TGCGCCAGCTCCCCCTCCGCCCAAGAGACCCAGTACTTC.

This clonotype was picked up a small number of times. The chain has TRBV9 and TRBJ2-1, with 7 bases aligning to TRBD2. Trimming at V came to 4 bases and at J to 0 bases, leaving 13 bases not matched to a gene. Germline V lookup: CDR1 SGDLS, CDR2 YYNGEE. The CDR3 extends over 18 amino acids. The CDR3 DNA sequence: TGTGCCAGCAGCCCCCGAGGAAGCGGGACGAGCTCCTACAATGAGCAGTTCTTC. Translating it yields CASSPRGSGTSSYNEQFF.

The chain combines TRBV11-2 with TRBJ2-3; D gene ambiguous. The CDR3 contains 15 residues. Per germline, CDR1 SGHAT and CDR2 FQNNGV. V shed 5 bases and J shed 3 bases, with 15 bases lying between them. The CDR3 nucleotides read TGTGCCAGCAGCGCTCAGGCTCACGCTACAGATACGCAGTATTTT. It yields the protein CASSAQAHATDTQYF.

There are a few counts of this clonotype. CDR3 sequence reads: CASSYSETVGQETQYF. The DNA of the CDR3 is TGTGCCAGCAGTTACTCCGAGACAGTTGGACAAGAGACCCAGTACTTC. J is TRBJ2-5 and V is TRBV6-6, with a possible D match to TRBD1 (5 bases). V lost 0 bases and J lost 2, with 13 bases in between. CDR1 is MNHNY and CDR2 is SVGAGI in the germline V gene (reference sequence). CDR3 size: 16 residues.

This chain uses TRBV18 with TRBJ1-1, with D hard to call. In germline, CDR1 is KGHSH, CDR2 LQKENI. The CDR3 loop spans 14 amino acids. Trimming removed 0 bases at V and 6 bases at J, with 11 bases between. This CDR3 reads CASSPPVVGSEAFF. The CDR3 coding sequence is TGTGCCAGCTCACCACCGGTGGTCGGCTCTGAAGCTTTCTTT. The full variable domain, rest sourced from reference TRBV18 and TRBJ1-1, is NAGVMQNPRHLVRRRGQEARLRCSPMKGHSHVYWYRQLPEEGLKFMVYLQKENIIDESGMPKERFSAEFPKEGPSILRIQQVVRGDSAAYFCASSPPVVGSEAFFGQGTRLTVV.

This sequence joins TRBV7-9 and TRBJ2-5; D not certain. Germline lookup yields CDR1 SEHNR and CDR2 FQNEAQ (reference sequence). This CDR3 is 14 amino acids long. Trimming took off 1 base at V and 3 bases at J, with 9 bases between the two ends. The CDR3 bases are TGTGCCAGCAGCTTAGTCCTGGGCAAAGAGACCCAGTACTTC. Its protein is CASSLVLGKETQYF.

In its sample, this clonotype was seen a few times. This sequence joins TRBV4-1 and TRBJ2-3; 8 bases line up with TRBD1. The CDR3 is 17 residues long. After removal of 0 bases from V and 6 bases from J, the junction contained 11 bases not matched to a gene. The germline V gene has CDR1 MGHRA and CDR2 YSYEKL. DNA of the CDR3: TGCGCCAGCAGCCAAGATGGCAGGACAGGGATTCCCGATACGCAGTATTTT. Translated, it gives CASSQDGRTGIPDTQYF.

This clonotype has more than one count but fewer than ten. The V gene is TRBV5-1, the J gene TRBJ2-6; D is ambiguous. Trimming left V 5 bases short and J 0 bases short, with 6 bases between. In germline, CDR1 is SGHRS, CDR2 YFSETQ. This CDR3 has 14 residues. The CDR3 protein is CASRLTSGANVLTF. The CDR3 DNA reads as TGCGCCAGCAGACTGACCTCTGGGGCCAACGTCCTGACTTTC.

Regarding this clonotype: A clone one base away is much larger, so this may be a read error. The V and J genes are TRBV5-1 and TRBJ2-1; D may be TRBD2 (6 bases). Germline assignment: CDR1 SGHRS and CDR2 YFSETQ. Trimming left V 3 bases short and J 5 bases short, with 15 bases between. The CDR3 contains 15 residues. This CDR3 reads CASSSSAREDNEQFF. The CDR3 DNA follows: TGCGCCAGCAGCTCGTCAGCCAGGGAGGACAATGAGCAGTTCTTC.